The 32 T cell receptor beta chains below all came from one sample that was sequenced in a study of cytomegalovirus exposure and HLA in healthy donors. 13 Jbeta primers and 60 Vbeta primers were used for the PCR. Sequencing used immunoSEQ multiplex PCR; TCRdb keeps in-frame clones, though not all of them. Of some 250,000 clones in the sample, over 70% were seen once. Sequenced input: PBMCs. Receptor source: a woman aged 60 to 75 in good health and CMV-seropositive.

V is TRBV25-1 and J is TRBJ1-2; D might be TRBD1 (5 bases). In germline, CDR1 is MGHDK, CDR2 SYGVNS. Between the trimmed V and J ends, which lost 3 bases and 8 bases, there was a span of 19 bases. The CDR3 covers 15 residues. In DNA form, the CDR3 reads TGTGCCAGCAGTGACCCGTCAACAGGAGCCGGGGGCTACACCTTC. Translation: CASSDPSTGAGGYTF.

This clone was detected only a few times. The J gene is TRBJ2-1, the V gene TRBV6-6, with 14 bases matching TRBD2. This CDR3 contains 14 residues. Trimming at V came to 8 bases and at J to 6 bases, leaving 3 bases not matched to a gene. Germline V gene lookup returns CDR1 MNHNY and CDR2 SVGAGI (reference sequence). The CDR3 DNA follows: TGTGCCAGCTCCGGGACTAGCGGGAGCAATGAGCAGTTCTTC. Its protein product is CASSGTSGSNEQFF.

The CDR3 protein is CAWSKGQGYSEQYF. CDR3 bases: TGTGCCTGGAGTAAGGGACAGGGATATTCCGAGCAGTACTTC. J is TRBJ2-7 and V is TRBV30; 9 bases map to TRBD1. The CDR3 length is 14 residues. With 2 bases clipped from V and 6 bases from J, the junction kept 8 bases outside the gene matches. Germline-derived CDR1 and CDR2 are GTSNPN and SVGIG (reference sequence).

The chain's CDR3 is CASSLSRTGRSQPQHF. For the CDR3, the DNA is TGTGCCAGCAGTTTATCCCGGACAGGGAGAAGTCAGCCCCAGCATTTT. The rearrangement links TRBV28 to TRBJ1-5; 8 bases are shared with TRBD1. Germline-derived CDR1 and CDR2 are MDHEN and SYDVKM. This CDR3 has 16 amino acids. The junction had 8 bases not matched to a gene; V was cut back by 1 base and J by 6 bases.

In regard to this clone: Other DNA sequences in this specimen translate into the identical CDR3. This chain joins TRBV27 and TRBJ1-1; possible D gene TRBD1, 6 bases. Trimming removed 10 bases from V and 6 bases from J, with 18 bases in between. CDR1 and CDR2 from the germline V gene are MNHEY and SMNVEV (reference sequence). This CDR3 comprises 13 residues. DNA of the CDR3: TGTGCCACTTCGACAGGCCCATTCTCTGAAGCTTTCTTT. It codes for CATSTGPFSEAFF.

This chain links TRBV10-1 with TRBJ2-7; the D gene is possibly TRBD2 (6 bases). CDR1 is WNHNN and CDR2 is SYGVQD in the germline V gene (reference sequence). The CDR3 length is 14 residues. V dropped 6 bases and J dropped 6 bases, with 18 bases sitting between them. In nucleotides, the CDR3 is TGCGCCAGCAGCTCCATGGTCGGGAGTCCCGAGCAGTACTTC. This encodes CASSSMVGSPEQYF.

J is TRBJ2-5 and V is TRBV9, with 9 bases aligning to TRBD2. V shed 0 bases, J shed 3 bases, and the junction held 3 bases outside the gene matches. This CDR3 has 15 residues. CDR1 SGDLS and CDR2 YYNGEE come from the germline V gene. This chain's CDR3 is CASSVGAGGEETQYF. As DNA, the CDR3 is TGTGCCAGCAGCGTAGGAGCGGGAGGTGAAGAGACCCAGTACTTC. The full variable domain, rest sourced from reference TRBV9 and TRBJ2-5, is DSGVTQTPKHLITATGQRVTLRCSPRSGDLSVYWYQQSLDQGLQFLIQYYNGEERAKGNILERFSAQQFPDLHSELNLSSLELGDSALYFCASSVGAGGEETQYFGPGTRLLVL.

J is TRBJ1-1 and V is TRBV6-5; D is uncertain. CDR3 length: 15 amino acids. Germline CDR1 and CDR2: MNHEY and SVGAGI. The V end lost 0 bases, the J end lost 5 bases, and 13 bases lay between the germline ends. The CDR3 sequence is CASSYSRGMGTEAFF. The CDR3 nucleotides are TGTGCCAGCAGTTACTCGAGAGGGATGGGAACTGAAGCTTTCTTT.

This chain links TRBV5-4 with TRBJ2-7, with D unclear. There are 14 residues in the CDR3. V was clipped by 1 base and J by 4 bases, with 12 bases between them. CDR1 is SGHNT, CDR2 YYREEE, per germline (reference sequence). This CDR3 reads CASSLSNSKYEQYF. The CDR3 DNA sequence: TGTGCCAGCAGCTTGAGTAACAGTAAATACGAGCAGTACTTC.

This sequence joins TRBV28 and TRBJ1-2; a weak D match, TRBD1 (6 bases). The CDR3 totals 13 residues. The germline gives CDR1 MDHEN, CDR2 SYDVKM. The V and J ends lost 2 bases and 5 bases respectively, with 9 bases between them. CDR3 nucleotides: TGTGCCAGCAGTTTAAGTCAGGGGTATGGCTACACCTTC. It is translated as CASSLSQGYGYTF.

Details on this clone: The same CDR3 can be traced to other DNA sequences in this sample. The CDR3 DNA reads TGTGCCAGCAGTTACGGCCAGAACTATGGCTACACCTTC. Its translation is CASSYGQNYGYTF. The chain links TRBV6-5 to TRBJ1-2; D is unclear. CDR3 length: 13 amino acids. Per the germline V gene, CDR1 is MNHEY and CDR2 is SVGAGI. V was clipped by 2 bases and J by 2 bases, with 6 bases between them.

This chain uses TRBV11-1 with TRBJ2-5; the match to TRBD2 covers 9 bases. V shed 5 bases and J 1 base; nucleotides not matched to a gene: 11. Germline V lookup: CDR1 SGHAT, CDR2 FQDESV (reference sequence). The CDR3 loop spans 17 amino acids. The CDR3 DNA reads TGTGCCAGCAGCCGAGGGCTAGCGGGATTGGTCCAAGAGACCCAGTACTTC. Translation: CASSRGLAGLVQETQYF.

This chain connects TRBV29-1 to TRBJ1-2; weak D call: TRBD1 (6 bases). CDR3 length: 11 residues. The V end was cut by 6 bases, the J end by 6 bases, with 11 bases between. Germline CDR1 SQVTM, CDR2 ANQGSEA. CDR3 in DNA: TGCAGCGTACCCTGGACAGATGGCTACACCTTC. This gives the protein CSVPWTDGYTF.

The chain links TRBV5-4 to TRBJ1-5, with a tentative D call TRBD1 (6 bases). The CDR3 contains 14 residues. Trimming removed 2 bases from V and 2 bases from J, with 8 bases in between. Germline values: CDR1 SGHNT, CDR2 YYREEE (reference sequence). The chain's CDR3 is CASSLGGGNQPQHF. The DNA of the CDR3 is TGTGCCAGCAGCTTAGGGGGGGGCAATCAGCCCCAGCATTTT.

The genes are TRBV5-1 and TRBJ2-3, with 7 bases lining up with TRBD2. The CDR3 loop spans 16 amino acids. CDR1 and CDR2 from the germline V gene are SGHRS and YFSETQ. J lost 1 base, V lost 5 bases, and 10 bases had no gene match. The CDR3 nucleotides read TGCGCCAGCAGACGGAGCGGGGTAGCGGGCACAGATACGCAGTATTTT. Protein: CASRRSGVAGTDTQYF.

CDR3 bases: TGTGCCACCCGGGACAGGGGACTCTCTGGAAACACCATATATTTT. Translating it yields CATRDRGLSGNTIYF. The rearrangement links TRBV15 to TRBJ1-3; TRBD1 matches 10 bases. CDR3 length equals 15 residues. Germline CDR1 reads LNHNV; CDR2 reads YYDKDF (reference sequence). J lost 0 bases, V lost 8 bases, and 4 bases had no gene match.

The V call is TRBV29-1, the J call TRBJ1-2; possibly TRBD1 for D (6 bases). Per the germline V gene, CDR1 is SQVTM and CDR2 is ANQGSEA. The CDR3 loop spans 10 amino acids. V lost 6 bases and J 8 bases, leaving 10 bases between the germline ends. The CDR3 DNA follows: TGCAGCGTCGACACAGGGGGCTACACCTTC. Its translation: CSVDTGGYTF.

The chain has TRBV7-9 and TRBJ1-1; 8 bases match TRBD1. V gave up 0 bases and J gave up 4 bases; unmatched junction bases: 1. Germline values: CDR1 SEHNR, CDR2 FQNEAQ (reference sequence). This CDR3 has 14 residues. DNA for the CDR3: TGTGCCAGCAGCTTAGCCGACAGGGGCACTGAAGCTTTCTTT. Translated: CASSLADRGTEAFF.

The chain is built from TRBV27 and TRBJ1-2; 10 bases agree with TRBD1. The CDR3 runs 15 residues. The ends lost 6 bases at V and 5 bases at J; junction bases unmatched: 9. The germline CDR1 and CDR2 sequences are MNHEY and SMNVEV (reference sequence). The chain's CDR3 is CASRWGQGPSYGYTF. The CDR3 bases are TGTGCCAGCAGGTGGGGACAGGGGCCGTCGTATGGCTACACCTTC.

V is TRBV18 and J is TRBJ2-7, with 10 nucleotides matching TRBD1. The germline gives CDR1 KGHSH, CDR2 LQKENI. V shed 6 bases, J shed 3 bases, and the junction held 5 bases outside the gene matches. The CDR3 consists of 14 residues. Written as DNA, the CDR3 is TGTGCCAGCTCCCCCGGGACAGGGGTCTACGAGCAGTACTTC. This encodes CASSPGTGVYEQYF. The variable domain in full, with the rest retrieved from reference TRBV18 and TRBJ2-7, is NAGVMQNPRHLVRRRGQEARLRCSPMKGHSHVYWYRQLPEEGLKFMVYLQKENIIDESGMPKERFSAEFPKEGPSILRIQQVVRGDSAAYFCASSPGTGVYEQYFGPGTRLTVT.

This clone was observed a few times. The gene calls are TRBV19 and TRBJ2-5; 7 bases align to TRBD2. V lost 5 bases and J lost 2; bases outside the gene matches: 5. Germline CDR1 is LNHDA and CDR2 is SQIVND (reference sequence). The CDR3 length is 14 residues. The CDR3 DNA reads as TGTGCCAGTAGTTACGGGGGAGGGCAAGAGACCCAGTACTTC. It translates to CASSYGGGQETQYF.

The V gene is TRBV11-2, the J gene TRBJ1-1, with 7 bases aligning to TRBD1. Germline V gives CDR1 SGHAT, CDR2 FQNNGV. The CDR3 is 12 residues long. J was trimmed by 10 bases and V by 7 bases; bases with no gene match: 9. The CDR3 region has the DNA TGTGCCAGCACTAGGGGGCCCTCCCCAGCTTTCTTT. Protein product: CASTRGPSPAFF. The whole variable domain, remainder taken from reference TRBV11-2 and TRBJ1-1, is EAGVAQSPRYKIIEKRQSVAFWCNPISGHATLYWYQQILGQGPKLLIQFQNNGVVDDSQLPKDRFSAERLKGVDSTLKIQPAKLEDSAVYLCASTRGPSPAFFGQGTRLTVV.

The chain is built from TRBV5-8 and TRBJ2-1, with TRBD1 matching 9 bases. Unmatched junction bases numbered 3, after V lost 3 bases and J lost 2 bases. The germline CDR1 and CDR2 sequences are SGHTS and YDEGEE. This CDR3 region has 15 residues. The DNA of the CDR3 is TGTGCCAGCAGCTCAAGACAGGGGGCCTACAATGAGCAGTTCTTC. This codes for CASSSRQGAYNEQFF.

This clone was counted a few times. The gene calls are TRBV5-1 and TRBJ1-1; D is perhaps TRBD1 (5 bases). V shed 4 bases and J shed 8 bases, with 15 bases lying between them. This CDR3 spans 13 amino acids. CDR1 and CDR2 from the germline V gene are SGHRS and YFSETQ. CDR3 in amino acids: CASSPGSSPEAFF. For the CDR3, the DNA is TGCGCCAGCAGCCCAGGGTCGAGCCCAGAAGCTTTCTTT.

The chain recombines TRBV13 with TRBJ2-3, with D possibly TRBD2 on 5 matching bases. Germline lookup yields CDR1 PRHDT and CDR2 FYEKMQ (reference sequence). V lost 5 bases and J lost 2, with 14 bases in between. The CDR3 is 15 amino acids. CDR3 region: CASSPLGADTDTQYF. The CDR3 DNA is TGTGCCAGCAGCCCCCTTGGAGCGGACACAGATACGCAGTATTTT.

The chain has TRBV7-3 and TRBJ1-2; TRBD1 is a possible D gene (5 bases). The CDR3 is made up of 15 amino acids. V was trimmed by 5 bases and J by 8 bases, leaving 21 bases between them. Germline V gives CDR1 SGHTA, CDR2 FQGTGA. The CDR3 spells CASSPGRGPRDGYTF. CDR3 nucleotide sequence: TGTGCCAGCAGCCCGGGGCGGGGCCCACGGGACGGCTACACCTTC.

The CDR3 nucleotides are TGTGCCAGTAGTAGGCAGGCCTCCTACAATGAGCAGTTCTTC. Translated: CASSRQASYNEQFF. The V gene is TRBV19, the J gene TRBJ2-1; D is ambiguous. The CDR3 length is 14 residues. Germline assignment: CDR1 LNHDA and CDR2 SQIVND (reference sequence). Trimming took off 4 bases at V and 0 bases at J, with 7 bases between the two ends.

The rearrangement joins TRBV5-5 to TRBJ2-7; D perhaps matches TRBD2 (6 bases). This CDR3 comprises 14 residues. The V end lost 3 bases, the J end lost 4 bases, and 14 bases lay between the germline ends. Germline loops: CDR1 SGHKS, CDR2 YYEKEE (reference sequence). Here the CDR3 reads CASSSLGGAYEQYF. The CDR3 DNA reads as TGTGCCAGCAGCTCCCTGGGCGGGGCGTACGAGCAGTACTTC. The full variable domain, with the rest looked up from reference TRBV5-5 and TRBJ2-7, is DAGVTQSPTHLIKTRGQQVTLRCSPISGHKSVSWYQQVLGQGPQFIFQYYEKEERGRGNFPDRFSARQFPNYSSELNVNALLLGDSALYLCASSSLGGAYEQYFGPGTRLTVT.

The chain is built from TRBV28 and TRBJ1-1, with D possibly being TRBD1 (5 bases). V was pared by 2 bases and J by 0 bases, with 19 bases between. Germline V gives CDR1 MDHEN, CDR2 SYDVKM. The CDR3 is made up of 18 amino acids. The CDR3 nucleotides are TGTGCCAGCAGTTTACATGCACAGGCGCCCTCCTTGAACACTGAAGCTTTCTTT. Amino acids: CASSLHAQAPSLNTEAFF.

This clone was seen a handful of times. CDR3: CASTPREEGTDTQYF. In nucleotides, the CDR3 is TGCGCCAGCACCCCGCGGGAGGAAGGCACAGATACGCAGTATTTT. The chain joins TRBV10-2 to TRBJ2-3, with 8 bases matching TRBD2. The CDR3 runs 15 residues. CDR1 and CDR2 (germline): WSHSY, SAAADI. J gave up 1 base and V 7 bases, and 7 bases lay outside the gene matches.

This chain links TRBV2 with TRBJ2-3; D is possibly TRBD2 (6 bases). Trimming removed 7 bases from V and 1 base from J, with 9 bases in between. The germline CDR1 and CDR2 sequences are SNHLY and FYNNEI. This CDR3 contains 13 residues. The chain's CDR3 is CASTGEGTDTQYF. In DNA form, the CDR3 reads TGTGCCAGCACGGGGGAGGGCACAGATACGCAGTATTTT.

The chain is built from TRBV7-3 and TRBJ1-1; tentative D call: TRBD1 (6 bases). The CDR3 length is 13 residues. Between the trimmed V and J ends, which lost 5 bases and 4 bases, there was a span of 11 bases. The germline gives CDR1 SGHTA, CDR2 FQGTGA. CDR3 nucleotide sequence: TGTGCCAGCAGCGCCACAGGGTCCACTGAAGCTTTCTTT. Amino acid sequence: CASSATGSTEAFF.